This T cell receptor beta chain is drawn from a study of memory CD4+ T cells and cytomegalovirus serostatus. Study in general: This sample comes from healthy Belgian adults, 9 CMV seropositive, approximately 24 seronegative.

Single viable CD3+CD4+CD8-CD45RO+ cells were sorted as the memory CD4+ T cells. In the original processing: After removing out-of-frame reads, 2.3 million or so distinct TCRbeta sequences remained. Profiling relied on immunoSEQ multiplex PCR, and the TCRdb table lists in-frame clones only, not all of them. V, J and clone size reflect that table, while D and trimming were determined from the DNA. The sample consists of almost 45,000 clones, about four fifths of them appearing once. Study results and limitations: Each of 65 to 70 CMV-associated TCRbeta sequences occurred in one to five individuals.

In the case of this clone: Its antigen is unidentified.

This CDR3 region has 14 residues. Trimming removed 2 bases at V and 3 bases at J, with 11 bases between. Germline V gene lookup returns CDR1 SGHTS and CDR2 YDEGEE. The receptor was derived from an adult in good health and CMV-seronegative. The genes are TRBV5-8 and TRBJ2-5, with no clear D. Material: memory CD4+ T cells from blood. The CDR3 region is CASSFGPKKETQYF. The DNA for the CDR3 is TGTGCCAGCAGCTTCGGGCCGAAAAAAGAGACCCAGTACTTC. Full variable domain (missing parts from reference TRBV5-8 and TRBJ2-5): EAGVTQSPTHLIKTRGQQATLRCSPISGHTSVYWYQQALGLGLQFLLWYDEGEERNRGNFPPRFSGRQFPNYSSELNVNALELEDSALYLCASSFGPKKETQYFGPGTRLLVL.